Included here is one TCR beta chain sequence, with context. Germline is not matched at one junction end, which may reflect a read error. Other DNA sequences from this sample encode an identical CDR3 as well. These data originate in a study of cytomegalovirus exposure and HLA in healthy donors. Study as a whole: Among the 398 genotyped donors, about 81% were placed in the Caucasian-associated ancestry cluster.

Though nominally healthy at sampling, donors likely had unrecorded immune exposures. Germline V lookup: CDR1 SGHTA, CDR2 FQGNSA. The CDR3 runs to 12 residues. PCR used 60 Vbeta primers and 13 Jbeta primers. Assay used: immunoSEQ multiplex PCR; TCRdb lists only in-frame clones, some missing. The data hold some 150,000 clones, with roughly 77% observed a single time. The V call is TRBV7-2, the J call TRBJ1-6; D not resolved. The sample taken for sequencing was PBMCs. The sequence derives from a human donor in good health. The CDR3 sequence is CASSLMNSPLHF. The CDR3 DNA follows: TGTGCTAGCAGCCTAATGAATTCACCCCTCCACTTT.